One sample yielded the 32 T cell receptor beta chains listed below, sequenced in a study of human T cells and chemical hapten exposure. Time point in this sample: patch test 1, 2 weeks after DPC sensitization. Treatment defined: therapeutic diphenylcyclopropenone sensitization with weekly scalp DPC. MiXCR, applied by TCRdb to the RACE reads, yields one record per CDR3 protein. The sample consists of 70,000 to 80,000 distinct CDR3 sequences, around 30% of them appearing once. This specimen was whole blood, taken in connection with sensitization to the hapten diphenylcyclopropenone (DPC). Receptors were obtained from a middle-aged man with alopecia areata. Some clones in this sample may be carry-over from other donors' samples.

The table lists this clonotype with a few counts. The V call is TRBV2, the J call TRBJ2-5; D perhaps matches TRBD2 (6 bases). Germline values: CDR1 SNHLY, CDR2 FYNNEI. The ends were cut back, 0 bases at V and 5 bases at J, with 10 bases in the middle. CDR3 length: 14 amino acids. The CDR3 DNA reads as TGTGCCAGCAGTGAAGCCGGACTAACGGAGACCCAGTACTTC. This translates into CASSEAGLTETQYF.

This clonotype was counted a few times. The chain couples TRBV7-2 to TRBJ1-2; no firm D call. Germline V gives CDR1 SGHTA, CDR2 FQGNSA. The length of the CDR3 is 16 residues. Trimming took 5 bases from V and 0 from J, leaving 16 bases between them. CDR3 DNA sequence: TGTGCCAGCAGCCCCAAGGCCAGTCCTTCTAACTATGGCTACACCTTC. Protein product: CASSPKASPSNYGYTF.

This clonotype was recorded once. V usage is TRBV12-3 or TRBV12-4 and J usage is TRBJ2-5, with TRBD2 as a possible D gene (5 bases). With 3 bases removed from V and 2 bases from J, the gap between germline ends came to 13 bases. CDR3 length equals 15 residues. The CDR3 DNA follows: TGTGCCAGCAGTTTTGACCGGCCGGGGCAAGAGACCCAGTACTTC. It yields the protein CASSFDRPGQETQYF.

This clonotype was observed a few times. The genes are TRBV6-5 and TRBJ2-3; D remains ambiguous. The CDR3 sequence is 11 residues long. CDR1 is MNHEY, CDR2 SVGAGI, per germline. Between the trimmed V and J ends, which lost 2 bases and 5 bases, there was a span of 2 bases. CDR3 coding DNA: TGTGCCAGCAGTTACCTAGATACGCAGTATTTT. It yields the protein CASSYLDTQYF.

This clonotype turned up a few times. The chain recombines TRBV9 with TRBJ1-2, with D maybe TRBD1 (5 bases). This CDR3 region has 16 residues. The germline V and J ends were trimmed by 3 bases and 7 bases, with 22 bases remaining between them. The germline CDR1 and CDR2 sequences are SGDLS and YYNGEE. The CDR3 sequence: CASSGHQATVGTGYTF. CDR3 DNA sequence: TGTGCCAGCAGCGGACACCAGGCGACAGTGGGAACTGGCTACACCTTC.

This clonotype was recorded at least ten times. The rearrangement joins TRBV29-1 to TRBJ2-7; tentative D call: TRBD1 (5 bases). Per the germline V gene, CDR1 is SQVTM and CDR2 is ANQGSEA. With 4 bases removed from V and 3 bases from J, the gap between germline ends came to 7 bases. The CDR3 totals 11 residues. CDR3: CSVADSYEQYF. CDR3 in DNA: TGCAGCGTTGCTGACAGCTACGAGCAGTACTTC.

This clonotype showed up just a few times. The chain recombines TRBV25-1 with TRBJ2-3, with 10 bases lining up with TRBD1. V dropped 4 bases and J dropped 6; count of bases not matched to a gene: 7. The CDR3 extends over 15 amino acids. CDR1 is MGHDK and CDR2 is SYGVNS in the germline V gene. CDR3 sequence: CASSARTGGTDTQYF. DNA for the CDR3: TGTGCCAGCAGTGCCCGGACAGGGGGGACGGATACGCAGTATTTT.

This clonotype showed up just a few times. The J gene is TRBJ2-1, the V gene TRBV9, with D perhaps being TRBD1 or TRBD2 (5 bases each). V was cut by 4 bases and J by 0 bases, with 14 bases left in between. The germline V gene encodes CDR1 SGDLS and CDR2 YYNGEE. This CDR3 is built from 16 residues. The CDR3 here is CASSLARGPSYNEQFF. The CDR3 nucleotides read TGTGCCAGCAGCCTAGCTAGGGGTCCCTCCTACAATGAGCAGTTCTTC.

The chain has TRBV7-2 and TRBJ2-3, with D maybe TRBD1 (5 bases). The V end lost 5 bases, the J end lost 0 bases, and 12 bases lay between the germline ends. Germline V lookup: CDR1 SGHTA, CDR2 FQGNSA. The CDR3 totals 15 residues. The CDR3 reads CASSPRVTSTDTQYF. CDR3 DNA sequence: TGTGCCAGCAGCCCCAGGGTTACTAGCACAGATACGCAGTATTTT.

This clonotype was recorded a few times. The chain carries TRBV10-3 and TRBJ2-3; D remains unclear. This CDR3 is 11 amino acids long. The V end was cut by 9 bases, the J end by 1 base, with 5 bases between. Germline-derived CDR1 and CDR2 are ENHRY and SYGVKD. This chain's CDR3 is CAIQGTDTQYF. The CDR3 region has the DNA TGTGCCATTCAGGGCACAGATACGCAGTATTTT.

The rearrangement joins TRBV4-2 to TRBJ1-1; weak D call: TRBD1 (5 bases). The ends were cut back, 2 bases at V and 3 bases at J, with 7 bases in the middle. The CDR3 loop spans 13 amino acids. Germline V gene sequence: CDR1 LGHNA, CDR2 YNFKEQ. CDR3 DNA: TGTGCCAGCAGCCAACAACAGGACACTGAAGCTTTCTTT. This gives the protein CASSQQQDTEAFF.

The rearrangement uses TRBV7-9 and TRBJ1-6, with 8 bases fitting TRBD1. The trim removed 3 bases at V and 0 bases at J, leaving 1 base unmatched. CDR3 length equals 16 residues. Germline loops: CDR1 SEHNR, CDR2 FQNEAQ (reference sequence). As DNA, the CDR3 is TGTGCCAGCAGCTTTCAGGGGGCCTCCTATAATTCACCCCTCCACTTT. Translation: CASSFQGASYNSPLHF. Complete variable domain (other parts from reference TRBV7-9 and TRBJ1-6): DTGVSQNPRHKITKRGQNVTFRCDPISEHNRLYWYRQTLGQGPEFLTYFQNEAQLEKSRLLSDRFSAERPKGSFSTLEIQRTEQGDSAMYLCASSFQGASYNSPLHFGNGTRLTVT.

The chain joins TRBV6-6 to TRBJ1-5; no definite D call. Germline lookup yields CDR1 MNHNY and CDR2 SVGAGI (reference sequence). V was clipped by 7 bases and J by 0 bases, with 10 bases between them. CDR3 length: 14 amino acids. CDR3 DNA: TGTGCCAGCATCATAGATAATAGCAATCAGCCCCAGCATTTT. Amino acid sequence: CASIIDNSNQPQHF.

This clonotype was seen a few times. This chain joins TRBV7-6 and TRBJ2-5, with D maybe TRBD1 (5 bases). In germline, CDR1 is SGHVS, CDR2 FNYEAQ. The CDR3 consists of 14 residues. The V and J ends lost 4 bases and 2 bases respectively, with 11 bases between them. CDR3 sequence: CASSWGHAQETQYF. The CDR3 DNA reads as TGTGCCAGCAGCTGGGGCCACGCACAAGAGACCCAGTACTTC.

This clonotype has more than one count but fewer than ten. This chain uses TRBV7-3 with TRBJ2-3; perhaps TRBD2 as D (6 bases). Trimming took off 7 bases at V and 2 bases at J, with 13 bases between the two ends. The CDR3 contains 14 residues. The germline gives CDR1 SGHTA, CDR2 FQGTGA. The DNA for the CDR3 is TGTGCCAGCATCTTCGGGAGCTCCACAGATACGCAGTATTTT. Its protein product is CASIFGSSTDTQYF.

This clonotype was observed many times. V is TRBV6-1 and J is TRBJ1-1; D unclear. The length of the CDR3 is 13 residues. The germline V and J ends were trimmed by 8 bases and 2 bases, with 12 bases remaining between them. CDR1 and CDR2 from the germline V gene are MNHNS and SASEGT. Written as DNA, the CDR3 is TGTGCCAGCTTCCTTTTCGCTAACACTGAAGCTTTCTTT. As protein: CASFLFANTEAFF.

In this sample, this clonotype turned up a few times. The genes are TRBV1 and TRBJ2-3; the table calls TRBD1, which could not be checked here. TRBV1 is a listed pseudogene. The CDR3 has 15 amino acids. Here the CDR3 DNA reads TGCACCAGCAGCCAACCCGGATGGAGCACAGATACGCAGTATTTT. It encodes CTSSQPGWSTDTQYF.

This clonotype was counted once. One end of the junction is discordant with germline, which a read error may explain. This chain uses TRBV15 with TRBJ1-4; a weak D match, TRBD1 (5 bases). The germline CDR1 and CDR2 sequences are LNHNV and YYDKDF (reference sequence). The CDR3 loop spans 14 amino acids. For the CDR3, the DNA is TGTGCCACCAGCAGAACGGGGACGGGTGAAAATCTGTTTTTT. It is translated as CATSRTGTGENLFF.

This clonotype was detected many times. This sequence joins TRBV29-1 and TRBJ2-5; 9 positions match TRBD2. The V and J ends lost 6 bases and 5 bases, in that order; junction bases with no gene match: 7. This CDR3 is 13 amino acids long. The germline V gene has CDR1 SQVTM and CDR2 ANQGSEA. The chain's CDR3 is CSVYGLATETQYF. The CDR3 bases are TGCAGCGTATACGGACTAGCGACGGAGACCCAGTACTTC.

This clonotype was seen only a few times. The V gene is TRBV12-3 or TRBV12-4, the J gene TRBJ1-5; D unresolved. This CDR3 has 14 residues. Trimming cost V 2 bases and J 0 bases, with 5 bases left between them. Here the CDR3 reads CASSLIYSNQPQHF. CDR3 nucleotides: TGTGCCAGCAGTTTAATCTATAGCAATCAGCCCCAGCATTTT.

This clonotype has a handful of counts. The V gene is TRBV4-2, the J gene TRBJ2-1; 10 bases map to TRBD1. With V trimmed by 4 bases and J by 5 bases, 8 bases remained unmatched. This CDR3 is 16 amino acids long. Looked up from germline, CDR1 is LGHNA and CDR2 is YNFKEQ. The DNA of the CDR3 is TGTGCCAGCAGCCGTTCCCGGGACAGGGGTAACAATGAGCAGTTCTTC. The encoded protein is CASSRSRDRGNNEQFF.

In DNA form, the CDR3 reads TGCAGTCCCCTGGGGGCAGGAAATGAAAAACTGTTTTTT. This encodes CSPLGAGNEKLFF. V is TRBV20-1 and J is TRBJ1-4; D perhaps matches TRBD1 (6 bases). The CDR3 has 13 residues. V shed 8 bases and J shed 5 bases, with 15 bases lying between them. Germline-derived CDR1 and CDR2 are DFQATT and SNEGSKA (reference sequence).

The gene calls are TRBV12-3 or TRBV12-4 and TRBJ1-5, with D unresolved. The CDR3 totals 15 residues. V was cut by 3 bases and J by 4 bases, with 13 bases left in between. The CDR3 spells CASSFAGSQNQPQHF. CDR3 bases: TGTGCCAGCAGTTTTGCCGGCAGCCAGAATCAGCCCCAGCATTTT.

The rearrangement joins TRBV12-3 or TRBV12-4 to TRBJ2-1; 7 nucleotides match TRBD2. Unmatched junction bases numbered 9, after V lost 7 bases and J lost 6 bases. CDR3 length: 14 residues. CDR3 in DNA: TGTGCCAGCATCCCCGGACTAGTGGGCAATGAGCAGTTCTTC. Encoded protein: CASIPGLVGNEQFF.

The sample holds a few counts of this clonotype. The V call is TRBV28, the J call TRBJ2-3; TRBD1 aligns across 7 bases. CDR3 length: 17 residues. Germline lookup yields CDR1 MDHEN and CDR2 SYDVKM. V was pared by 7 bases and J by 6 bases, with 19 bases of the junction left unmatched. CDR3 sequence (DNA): TGTGCCAGCACCTTTAAACCGGGACAGTCCCCCGGGGATACGCAGTATTTT. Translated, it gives CASTFKPGQSPGDTQYF.

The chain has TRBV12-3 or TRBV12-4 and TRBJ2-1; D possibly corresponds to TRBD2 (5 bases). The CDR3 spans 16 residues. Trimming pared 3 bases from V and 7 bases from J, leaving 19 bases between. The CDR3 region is CASSFIGRIGENEQFF. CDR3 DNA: TGTGCCAGCAGTTTTATAGGCCGTATTGGGGAGAATGAGCAGTTCTTC.

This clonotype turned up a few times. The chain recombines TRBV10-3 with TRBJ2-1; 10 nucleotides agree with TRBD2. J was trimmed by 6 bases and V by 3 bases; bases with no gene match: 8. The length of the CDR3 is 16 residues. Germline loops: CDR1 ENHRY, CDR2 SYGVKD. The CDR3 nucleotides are TGTGCCATCAGTGAATCTAGCGGGAGCTCGGGCAATGAGCAGTTCTTC. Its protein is CAISESSGSSGNEQFF.

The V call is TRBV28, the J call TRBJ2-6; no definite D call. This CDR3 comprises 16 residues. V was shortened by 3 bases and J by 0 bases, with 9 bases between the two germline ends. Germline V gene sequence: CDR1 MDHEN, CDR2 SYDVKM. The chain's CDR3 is CASSFSHSSGANVLTF. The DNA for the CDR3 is TGTGCCAGCAGTTTTAGCCACAGCTCTGGGGCCAACGTCCTGACTTTC.

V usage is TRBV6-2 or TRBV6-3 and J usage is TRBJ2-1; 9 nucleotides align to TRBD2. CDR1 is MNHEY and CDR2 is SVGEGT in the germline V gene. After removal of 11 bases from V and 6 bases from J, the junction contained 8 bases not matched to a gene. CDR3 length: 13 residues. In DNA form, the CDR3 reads TGTGCCGGGGGGACTAGCTGGGGCAATGAGCAGTTCTTC. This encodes CAGGTSWGNEQFF.

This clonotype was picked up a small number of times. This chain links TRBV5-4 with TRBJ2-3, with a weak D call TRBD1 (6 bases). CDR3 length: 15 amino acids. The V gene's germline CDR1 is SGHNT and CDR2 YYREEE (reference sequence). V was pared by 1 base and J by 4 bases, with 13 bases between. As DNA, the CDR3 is TGTGCCAGCAGCTTGACTGGGGGCATGGCAGATACGCAGTATTTT. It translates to CASSLTGGMADTQYF. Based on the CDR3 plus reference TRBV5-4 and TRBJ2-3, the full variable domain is ETGVTQSPTHLIKTRGQQVTLRCSSQSGHNTVSWYQQALGQGPQFIFQYYREEENGRGNFPPRFSGLQFPNYSSELNVNALELDDSALYLCASSLTGGMADTQYFGPGTRLTVL.

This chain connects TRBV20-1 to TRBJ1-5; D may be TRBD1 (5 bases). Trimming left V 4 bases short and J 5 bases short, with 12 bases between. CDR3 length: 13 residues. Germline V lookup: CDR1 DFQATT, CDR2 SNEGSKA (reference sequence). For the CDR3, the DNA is TGCAGTGCTACCGGGGGAGTTTATCAGCCCCAGCATTTT. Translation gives CSATGGVYQPQHF.

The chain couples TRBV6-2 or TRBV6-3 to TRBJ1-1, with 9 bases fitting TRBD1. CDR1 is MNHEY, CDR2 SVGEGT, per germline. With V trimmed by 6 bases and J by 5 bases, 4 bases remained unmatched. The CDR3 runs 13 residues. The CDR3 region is CASRIQGATEAFF. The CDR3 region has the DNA TGTGCCAGCAGGATACAGGGGGCAACTGAAGCTTTCTTT.